This T cell receptor beta chain was sequenced in a study of identical twins. Study observations and caveats: The presence of invariant MAIT and iNKT cells could partly confound analyses of zero-insertion sequences.

This CDR3 region has 16 residues. Germline loops: CDR1 LNHNV, CDR2 YYDKDF (reference sequence). V was clipped by 0 bases and J by 1 base; unmatched bases: 6. This clonotype was picked up a small number of times. Its matching antigen is unknown. TCRdb passed the 5' RACE reads through MiXCR, listing each CDR3 protein once. The data contain approximately 500,000 distinct CDR3 sequences, 12% to 15% of them singletons. These same records also appear under a second study, on yellow fever vaccine responses in identical twins. This second study says: Reportedly, the T cell response mounted by twins to vaccine seemed partly convergent, partly personalized.

The sequencing sample was made of CD4+ T cells sorted from blood. The sequence derives from a woman between 18 and 30 years old in good health. V is TRBV15 and J is TRBJ2-7; 7 nucleotides agree with TRBD2. The CDR3 coding sequence is TGTGCCACCAGCAGAGATAGGTCAGCGGGATCCTACGAGCAGTACTTC. Protein sequence: CATSRDRSAGSYEQYF.